Listed below are T cell receptor beta chains from one sample, sequenced in a study of cytomegalovirus exposure and HLA in healthy donors. Some clones are missing from TCRdb's copy, which holds only in-frame ones; the method was immunoSEQ multiplex PCR. The data contain around 130,000 clones, roughly 88% of them singletons. Specimen: PBMCs. The receptors were gathered from a man aged 45-65 years in good health and CMV-seronegative. The CDR3 runs from the conserved cysteine through the conserved F or W. The D gene is left open where the match is weak. Only some rows state a clone size, as once, few, many or a class for expanded clones.

CDR3 | DNA | D | J | length | size | V
CASSQGQGLNTEAFF | TGTGCCAGCAGCCAAGGACAGGGGCTGAACACTGAAGCTTTCTTT | TRBD1 | TRBJ1-1 | 15 | . | TRBV4-2
CASSLATGENIQYF | TGTGCCAGCAGCTTGGCAACAGGGGAAAACATTCAGTACTTC | TRBD1 | TRBJ2-4 | 14 | few | TRBV5-4
CASSNSQGNGTEAFF | TGCGCCAGCAGTAACTCACAGGGGAATGGCACTGAAGCTTTCTTT | TRBD1 | TRBJ1-1 | 15 | . | TRBV10-1
CATSRDGQGRNYGYTF | TGTGCCACCAGCAGAGATGGGCAGGGGCGCAACTATGGCTACACCTTC | . | TRBJ1-2 | 16 | . | TRBV15
CASSLEGGTGEQYF | TGCGCCAGCAGCTTGGAGGGGGGGACGGGGGAGCAGTACTTC | . | TRBJ2-7 | 14 | once | TRBV5-1
CASSPRPFRTSGGNEQYF | TGCGCCAGCAGCCCCAGGCCATTCCGGACTAGCGGGGGAAACGAGCAGTACTTC | TRBD2 | TRBJ2-7 | 18 | . | TRBV4-1
CASSLQGGFSEKLFF | TGTGCCAGCAGCCTCCAGGGAGGGTTCAGCGAAAAACTGTTTTTT | . | TRBJ1-4 | 15 | . | TRBV11-2
CASSLEWAEYNSPLHF | TGTGCCAGCAGCTTAGAATGGGCAGAGTATAATTCACCCCTCCACTTT | . | TRBJ1-6 | 16 | . | TRBV11-2
CAIRDSGNTIYF | TGTGCCATTAGGGACAGTGGAAACACCATATATTTT | TRBD1 | TRBJ1-3 | 12 | . | TRBV10-3
CASSLLRLAGMNEQFF | TGTGCCAGCAGTTTACTCCGACTAGCGGGGATGAATGAGCAGTTCTTC | TRBD2 | TRBJ2-1 | 16 | . | TRBV6-5
CASSLALSGGDYNEQFF | TGTGCCAGCAGCTTAGCGTTAAGCGGGGGGGACTACAATGAGCAGTTCTTC | TRBD2 | TRBJ2-1 | 17 | . | TRBV7-6
CASSLVGGTPNNEQFF | TGTGCCAGCAGCTTAGTTGGCGGCACACCAAACAATGAGCAGTTCTTC | . | TRBJ2-1 | 16 | . | TRBV7-8
CASDRGGRSNQPQHF | TGTGCCTCCGACCGGGGGGGCCGCAGCAATCAGCCCCAGCATTTT | . | TRBJ1-5 | 15 | . | TRBV30
CASSPRTLAGSEQYF | TGTGCCAGCAGCCCGAGGACGTTGGCGGGAAGCGAGCAGTACTTC | . | TRBJ2-7 | 15 | . | TRBV7-3
CASSIGENPKNIQYF | TGTGCCAGTAGTATTGGGGAGAATCCCAAAAACATTCAGTACTTC | . | TRBJ2-4 | 15 | . | TRBV19
CASSQRTVYGYTF | TGTGCCAGTAGTCAAAGGACAGTTTATGGCTACACCTTC | . | TRBJ1-2 | 13 | . | TRBV19
CASSVQYEQYF | TGTGCCAGCAGTGTCCAATACGAGCAGTACTTC | . | TRBJ2-7 | 11 | . | TRBV2
CASSYSAGRSYEQYF | TGTGCCAGCAGTTACTCGGCGGGGCGATCCTACGAGCAGTACTTC | . | TRBJ2-7 | 15 | once | TRBV6-5
CASSRTGVDTQYF | TGTGCCAGCAGCCGGACAGGGGTGGATACGCAGTATTTT | TRBD1 | TRBJ2-3 | 13 | . | TRBV6-5
CASSEEGLGNSPLHF | TGTGCCAGCAGTGAAGAGGGACTCGGAAATTCACCCCTCCACTTT | . | TRBJ1-6 | 15 | . | TRBV2
CASSLARTENTEAFF | TGTGCCAGCAGCTTAGCACGGACAGAAAACACTGAAGCTTTCTTT | . | TRBJ1-1 | 15 | . | TRBV7-9
CASNPGQNYGYTF | TGTGCCAGTAACCCGGGACAGAACTATGGCTACACCTTC | TRBD1 | TRBJ1-2 | 13 | . | TRBV19
CASSPLGGAYNEQFF | TGTGCCAGCAGTCCCCTGGGAGGGGCTTACAATGAGCAGTTCTTC | TRBD2 | TRBJ2-1 | 15 | . | TRBV7-3
CASSRDGETQYF | TGTGCCAGCAGCCGAGACGGGGAGACCCAGTACTTC | . | TRBJ2-5 | 12 | . | TRBV7-3
CASSSKGATNEKLFF | TGTGCCAGCAGCTCAAAGGGGGCAACTAATGAAAAACTGTTTTTT | . | TRBJ1-4 | 15 | . | TRBV9
CSVDSQGPTYEQYF | TGCAGCGTTGATTCGCAGGGCCCTACCTACGAGCAGTACTTC | . | TRBJ2-7 | 14 | . | TRBV29-1